The source of this T cell receptor (beta chain) is a study of control samples from healthy donors and cancer patients. Only in-frame clones appear in the TCRdb table, and some are missing; sequencing was by immunoSEQ multiplex PCR. The table lists about 100,000 clones, about 90% of them singletons. Germline V gives CDR1 MNHNY, CDR2 SVGAGI (reference sequence). Trimming stripped 5 bases from V and 0 bases from J, with 14 bases between. The CDR3 length is 16 residues. The rearrangement links TRBV6-6 to TRBJ1-5; weak D call: TRBD1 (5 bases). This clonotype was obtained from a woman aged 45-65 years in good health. Sequenced sample: blood. CDR3 coding DNA: TGTGCCAGCAGTCCTCCTGGGGCGACTAGCAATCAGCCCCAGCATTTT. This gives the protein CASSPPGATSNQPQHF.